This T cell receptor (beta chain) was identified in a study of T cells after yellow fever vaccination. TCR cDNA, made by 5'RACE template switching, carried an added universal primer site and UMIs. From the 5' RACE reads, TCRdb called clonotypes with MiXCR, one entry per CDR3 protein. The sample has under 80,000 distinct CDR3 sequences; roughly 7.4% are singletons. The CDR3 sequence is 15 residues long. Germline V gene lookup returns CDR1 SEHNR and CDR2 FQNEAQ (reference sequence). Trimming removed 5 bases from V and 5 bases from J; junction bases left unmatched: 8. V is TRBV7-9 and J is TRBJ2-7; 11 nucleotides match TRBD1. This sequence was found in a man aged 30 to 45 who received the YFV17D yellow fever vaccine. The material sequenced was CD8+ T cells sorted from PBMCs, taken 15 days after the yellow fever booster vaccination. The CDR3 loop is CASSPRDRGVHEQYF. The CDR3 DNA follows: TGTGCCAGCAGCCCGCGGGACAGGGGGGTCCACGAGCAGTACTTC.